The 8 T cell receptor beta chains listed next were all sequenced from one sample in a study of regulatory T cells in long-lasting Graves disease. Researchers made TCR beta libraries by using iRepertoire HTBI primers and running Arm-PCR on CDR3 regions. TCRdb passed the multiplex PCR reads through MiXCR, listing each CDR3 protein once. The table shows 200,000 to 250,000 distinct CDR3 sequences, with about 19% occurring only once. Time point given: newly diagnosed GD, antithyroid drugs for less than 3 months. RNA isolated from PBMCs was used to make the TCR library. The data were also submitted as part of a second study, on T cells in Graves' hyperthyroidism and ophthalmopathy.

Sequenced material: peripheral blood mononuclear cells (PBMCs), taken at new diagnosis, from a patient treated with antithyroid drugs. All receptors come from a woman in her 30s with Graves disease.

This clonotype was detected ten times or more. The rearrangement uses TRBV20-1 and TRBJ2-1; tentative D call: TRBD2 (7 bases). This CDR3 spans 14 amino acids. V gave up 1 base and J gave up 6 bases, with 13 bases separating them. From germline, CDR1 is DFQATT and CDR2 SNEGSKA (reference sequence). Here the CDR3 reads CSARAGRGVNEQFF. CDR3 bases: TGCAGTGCTAGAGCTGGGAGGGGGGTCAATGAGCAGTTCTTC.

This clonotype was counted ten times or more. This chain connects TRBV6-2 or TRBV6-3 to TRBJ2-7, with D uncertain. Germline V gene sequence: CDR1 MNHEY, CDR2 SVGEGT. Trimming shortened V by 2 bases and J by 0 bases, and 11 bases separated the two germline ends. This CDR3 has 15 amino acids. The DNA of the CDR3 is TGTGCCAGCAGTTACCGGCAGACGGGCTCCTACGAGCAGTACTTC. Translation gives CASSYRQTGSYEQYF.

This clonotype has ten or more counts. The chain joins TRBV7-9 to TRBJ1-1, with D possibly TRBD1 on 5 matching bases. In germline, CDR1 is SEHNR, CDR2 FQNEAQ (reference sequence). V lost 9 bases and J 0 bases, leaving 11 bases between the germline ends. The CDR3 consists of 13 residues. CDR3 sequence reads: CASHGHLNTEAFF. As DNA, the CDR3 is TGTGCCAGTCACGGACATTTGAACACTGAAGCTTTCTTT.

Regarding this clonotype: Since a much larger clone is just one base distant, this may be a read error. CDR3 loop: CASSAAPGQGSGANVPTF. CDR3 nucleotide sequence: TGTGCCAGCAGCGCAGCCCCGGGACAGGGATCTGGGGCCAACGTCCCGACTTTC. The V gene is TRBV6-1, the J gene TRBJ2-6, with 9 bases that match TRBD1. The germline V gene has CDR1 MNHNS and CDR2 SASEGT. The length of the CDR3 is 18 residues.

This clonotype has at least ten counts. This sequence joins TRBV20-1 and TRBJ1-2; weak D call: TRBD1 (5 bases). CDR3 size: 12 residues. The V and J ends lost 5 bases and 3 bases respectively, with 10 bases between them. CDR1 is DFQATT, CDR2 SNEGSKA, per germline (reference sequence). CDR3 DNA sequence: TGCAGTGCTCTCGGACACCACTATGGCTACACCTTC. This sequence encodes CSALGHHYGYTF.

The sample holds many counts of this clonotype. The V and J genes are TRBV7-8 and TRBJ2-7, with D perhaps matching TRBD1 (6 bases). CDR1 is SGHVS and CDR2 is FQNEAQ in the germline V gene. The CDR3 sequence is 16 residues long. V dropped 4 bases and J dropped 2 bases, with 18 bases sitting between them. CDR3 coding DNA: TGTGCCAGCAGCTCTAAGGGGGACATGCTTACCTACGAGCAGTACTTC. Its translation is CASSSKGDMLTYEQYF.

The CDR3 bases are TGTGCCAGCAGCGCTCAGGGGTTGAACACTGAAGCTTTCTTT. Amino acids: CASSAQGLNTEAFF. The rearrangement links TRBV7-9 to TRBJ1-1, with D possibly TRBD1 on 6 matching bases. The CDR3 is 14 amino acids. Per the germline V gene, CDR1 is SEHNR and CDR2 is FQNEAQ (reference sequence). V was trimmed by 5 bases and J by 0 bases, leaving 10 bases between them. The whole variable domain, filled in from reference TRBV7-9 and TRBJ1-1, reads DTGVSQNPRHKITKRGQNVTFRCDPISEHNRLYWYRQTLGQGPEFLTYFQNEAQLEKSRLLSDRFSAERPKGSFSTLEIQRTEQGDSAMYLCASSAQGLNTEAFFGQGTRLTVV.

This clonotype has a count of ten or more. The chain employs TRBV18 and TRBJ1-1; D not certain. The V end lost 6 bases, the J end lost 7 bases, and 15 bases lay between the germline ends. The CDR3 contains 13 residues. Germline assignment: CDR1 KGHSH and CDR2 LQKENI. CDR3 in amino acids: CASSRELGREAFF. The CDR3 region has the DNA TGTGCCAGCTCCCGAGAACTAGGGCGTGAAGCTTTCTTT.